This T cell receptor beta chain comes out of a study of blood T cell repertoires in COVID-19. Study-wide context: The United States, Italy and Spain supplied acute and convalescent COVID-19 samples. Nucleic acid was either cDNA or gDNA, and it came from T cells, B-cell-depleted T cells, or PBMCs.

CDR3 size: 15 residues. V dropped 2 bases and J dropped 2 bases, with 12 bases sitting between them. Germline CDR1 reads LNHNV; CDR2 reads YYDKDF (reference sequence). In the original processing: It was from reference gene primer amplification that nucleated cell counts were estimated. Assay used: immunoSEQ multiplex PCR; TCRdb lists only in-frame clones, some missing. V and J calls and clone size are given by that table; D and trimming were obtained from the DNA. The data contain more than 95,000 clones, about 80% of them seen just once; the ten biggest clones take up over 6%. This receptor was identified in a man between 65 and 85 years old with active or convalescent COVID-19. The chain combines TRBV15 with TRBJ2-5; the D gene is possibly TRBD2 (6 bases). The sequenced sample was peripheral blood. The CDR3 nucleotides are TGTGCCACCAGCAGAACTACGGGGGAGCAAGAGACCCAGTACTTC. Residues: CATSRTTGEQETQYF.